The 16 T cell receptor beta chains presented below share a single source sample, sequenced in a study of CD8+ T cells in alopecia areata. Reverse transcribed after extraction, RNA yielded cDNA as the sequencing template. Profiling relied on immunoSEQ multiplex PCR, and the TCRdb table lists in-frame clones only, not all of them. Altogether 150,000 to 200,000 clones are present, 59% being singletons, with the ten largest covering roughly 15%. The source material was CD4+ T cells sorted from blood, sampled at week 0. All receptors derive from a human donor with alopecia areata.

The V call is TRBV2, the J call TRBJ2-7; D gene unclear. CDR1 and CDR2 (germline): SNHLY, FYNNEI. V was clipped by 3 bases and J by 4 bases, with 1 base between them. The length of the CDR3 is 10 residues. The CDR3 sequence is CASSDYEQYF. For the CDR3, the DNA is TGTGCCAGCAGTGATTACGAGCAGTACTTC.

V and J are TRBV30 and TRBJ1-6; D not resolved. V was cut by 4 bases and J by 12 bases, with 13 bases left in between. The germline V gene has CDR1 GTSNPN and CDR2 SVGIG (reference sequence). CDR3 length equals 12 residues. CDR3 loop: CAWTVMAGPLHF. CDR3 nucleotide sequence: TGTGCCTGGACAGTAATGGCGGGACCCCTCCACTTT.

This clone was seen a few times. The chain carries TRBV29-1 and TRBJ1-1, with unresolved D. Germline CDR1 SQVTM, CDR2 ANQGSEA. The V end lost 3 bases, the J end lost 0 bases, and 8 bases lay between the germline ends. The CDR3 consists of 13 residues. CDR3 sequence reads: CSVDGRLNTEAFF. CDR3 coding DNA: TGCAGCGTTGACGGTCGGTTGAACACTGAAGCTTTCTTT.

This clone has a handful of counts. The chain links TRBV7-2 to TRBJ2-1; 7 bases line up with TRBD2. This CDR3 region has 15 residues. V trimming: 1 base; J trimming: 4 bases; junction bases outside the gene matches: 4. CDR1 and CDR2 (germline): SGHTA, FQGNSA. CDR3 nucleotides: TGTGCCAGCAGCTTAGACGGGGGGAGGTACAATGAGCAGTTCTTC. Translated, it gives CASSLDGGRYNEQFF.

The table lists this clone with many counts. This chain joins TRBV7-9 and TRBJ1-4, with 8 positions matching TRBD1. This CDR3 is 15 amino acids long. The germline CDR1 and CDR2 sequences are SEHNR and FQNEAQ (reference sequence). V lost 5 bases and J lost 6; bases outside the gene matches: 8. The CDR3 sequence: CASSPGVTGDEKLFF. In DNA form, the CDR3 reads TGTGCCAGCAGCCCTGGGGTGACAGGGGATGAAAAACTGTTTTTT.

V gene TRBV9 combines with J gene TRBJ1-2; 7 bases are a match to TRBD1. This CDR3 comprises 18 residues. Germline V lookup: CDR1 SGDLS, CDR2 YYNGEE. V lost 0 bases to trimming and J lost 6 bases; unmatched junction nucleotides: 17. The CDR3, as DNA: TGTGCCAGCAGCGTAGGCCTCCCTACAGCAGGGGGTTCTGATGGCTACACCTTC. Translated: CASSVGLPTAGGSDGYTF.

Regarding this clone: Other nucleotide sequences in the sample specify the same CDR3. The chain is built from TRBV30 and TRBJ1-2; tentatively, D is TRBD1 (5 bases). V was clipped by 1 base and J by 4 bases, with 7 bases between them. This CDR3 is built from 12 residues. The germline V gene encodes CDR1 GTSNPN and CDR2 SVGIG (reference sequence). CDR3 loop: CAWSGGSYGYTF. CDR3 bases: TGTGCCTGGAGTGGGGGGTCCTATGGCTACACCTTC.

This chain uses TRBV30 with TRBJ1-5; D is possibly TRBD1 (5 bases). Germline assignment: CDR1 GTSNPN and CDR2 SVGIG (reference sequence). CDR3 size: 15 residues. V was shortened by 3 bases and J by 2 bases, with 14 bases between the two germline ends. In DNA, the CDR3 is TGTGCCTGGAGGGGGACCTCGGGGGGCAATCAGCCCCAGCATTTT. Amino acid sequence: CAWRGTSGGNQPQHF.

This clone was counted between two and nine times. The chain employs TRBV7-9 and TRBJ2-1; D assignment may be TRBD1 or TRBD2 (6 bases each). Germline CDR1 and CDR2: SEHNR and FQNEAQ (reference sequence). Trimming removed 4 bases from V and 1 base from J, with 11 bases in between. The CDR3 is 15 residues long. CDR3 sequence: CASSSRGESYNEQFF. The CDR3 DNA is TGTGCCAGCAGCTCGAGGGGGGAGTCCTACAATGAGCAGTTCTTC.

This clone was seen more than once but under ten times. The chain uses TRBV23-1 and TRBJ2-2, with D uncertain. TRBV23-1 is given ORF status, its function remaining uncertain. The ends were cut back, 1 base at V and 2 bases at J, with 11 bases in the middle. The CDR3 loop spans 16 amino acids. The CDR3 region is CASSQWRMFNTGELFF. The CDR3, as DNA: TGCGCCAGCAGTCAATGGCGGATGTTCAACACCGGGGAGCTGTTTTTT.

The chain recombines TRBV6-1 with TRBJ1-5, with no clear D. V gave up 7 bases and J gave up 4 bases, with 11 bases separating them. CDR1 is MNHNS and CDR2 is SASEGT in the germline V gene. The CDR3 totals 13 residues. The CDR3 loop is CASTLDGNQPQHF. The CDR3 bases are TGTGCCAGCACCTTGGACGGGAATCAGCCCCAGCATTTT.

The CDR3 protein is CASSQDVLAGGRGTQYF. The CDR3 bases are TGTGCCAGCAGCCAAGATGTCCTAGCGGGGGGCCGGGGGACCCAGTACTTC. The chain combines TRBV4-2 with TRBJ2-5; 11 bases line up with TRBD2. CDR1 and CDR2 (germline): LGHNA, YNFKEQ. Trimming took 0 bases from V and 7 from J; bases not matched to a gene: 10. The CDR3 runs to 17 residues.

The genes are TRBV30 and TRBJ2-7; D is possibly TRBD1 or TRBD2 (5 bases each). Germline-derived CDR1 and CDR2 are GTSNPN and SVGIG (reference sequence). This CDR3 is 14 amino acids long. V lost 4 bases and J lost 2, with 15 bases in between. This chain's CDR3 is CAWKAGDLTYEQYF. CDR3 sequence (DNA): TGTGCCTGGAAGGCTGGGGACCTAACCTACGAGCAGTACTTC.

The chain links TRBV4-2 to TRBJ1-5; D remains ambiguous. Germline V gene data show CDR1 as LGHNA and CDR2 as YNFKEQ. The V end lost 6 bases, the J end lost 0 bases, and 9 bases lay between the germline ends. The CDR3 contains 14 residues. The CDR3 nucleotides read TGTGCCAGCAGTGCCAGCGCTAGCAATCAGCCCCAGCATTTT. Translation: CASSASASNQPQHF.

This rearrangement joins TRBV2 to TRBJ1-2; a possible D gene is TRBD1 (5 bases). V lost 8 bases to trimming and J lost 7 bases, with 20 bases between them. CDR1 SNHLY and CDR2 FYNNEI come from the germline V gene. CDR3 size: 14 residues. The CDR3 sequence is CASVKAGVQLGYTF. The CDR3 region has the DNA TGTGCCAGCGTGAAGGCGGGGGTTCAGCTTGGCTACACCTTC.

This chain links TRBV5-1 with TRBJ2-1, with D possibly being TRBD1 or TRBD2 (5 bases each). V lost 5 bases to trimming and J lost 5 bases, with 14 bases between them. The CDR3 contains 14 residues. CDR1 and CDR2 (germline): SGHRS, YFSETQ. CDR3 amino acids: CASRQAEGNNEQFF. CDR3 nucleotide sequence: TGCGCCAGCAGACAGGCCGAGGGTAACAATGAGCAGTTCTTC.